These 29 T cell receptor beta chains were sequenced from one sample in a study of early T cells in non-severe SARS-CoV-2 infection. MiXCR, run by TCRdb on the 5' RACE reads, gives a single entry per CDR3 protein. The sample gives roughly 61,000 distinct CDR3 sequences, about 13% of which show up once; 9.3% is in the top ten. The starting material was whole blood, obtained at baseline. The receptors originated from an adult who was a healthcare worker with PCR-confirmed SARS-CoV-2 infection or an uninfected control (not recorded which).

The rearrangement uses TRBV12-3 or TRBV12-4 and TRBJ1-2, with D perhaps TRBD1 (6 bases). V gave up 1 base and J gave up 4 bases, with 7 bases separating them. The CDR3 extends over 13 amino acids. CDR3: CASSLGDTYGYTF. CDR3 coding DNA: TGTGCCAGCAGTTTAGGGGACACCTATGGCTACACCTTC.

This clonotype was seen only a few times. The chain has TRBV6-5 and TRBJ1-4; D gene ambiguous. The germline V and J ends were trimmed by 4 bases and 3 bases, with 0 bases remaining between them. The CDR3 spans 11 residues. The germline V gene encodes CDR1 MNHEY and CDR2 SVGAGI. This CDR3 reads CASSSNEKLFF. CDR3 bases: TGTGCCAGCAGTTCTAATGAAAAACTGTTTTTT.

This chain uses TRBV4-1 with TRBJ1-1; D remains ambiguous. Trimming shortened V by 0 bases and J by 0 bases, and 8 bases separated the two germline ends. CDR1 and CDR2 from the germline V gene are MGHRA and YSYEKL. The CDR3 length is 15 residues. The CDR3 protein is CASSQDHPMNTEAFF. CDR3 nucleotides: TGCGCCAGCAGCCAAGACCATCCAATGAACACTGAAGCTTTCTTT.

The chain recombines TRBV10-3 with TRBJ2-3; the match to TRBD2 covers 9 bases. Germline V CDR1 and CDR2: ENHRY, SYGVKD. The J segment lost 3 bases and the V segment lost 8 bases, leaving 6 bases of the junction unmatched. This CDR3 is 14 amino acids long. This CDR3 is CAIRGLAGTDTQYF. DNA for the CDR3: TGTGCCATCCGAGGGCTAGCGGGAACAGATACGCAGTATTTT.

The sample holds a few counts of this clonotype. This rearrangement joins TRBV9 to TRBJ2-1; D call uncertain. V lost 4 bases, J lost 3 bases, and 5 bases lay in between. The CDR3 totals 12 residues. Germline loops: CDR1 SGDLS, CDR2 YYNGEE. The CDR3 loop is CASSRNYNEQFF. The CDR3 DNA follows: TGTGCCAGCAGCCGGAACTACAATGAGCAGTTCTTC.

This clonotype was detected a few times. This CDR3 reads CASSAGGYEQYF. The CDR3 nucleotides read TGTGCCAGCAGCGCGGGGGGCTACGAGCAGTACTTC. The chain joins TRBV11-2 to TRBJ2-7; 8 nucleotides agree with TRBD2. V dropped 5 bases and J dropped 3; count of bases not matched to a gene: 0. The germline gives CDR1 SGHAT, CDR2 FQNNGV. The CDR3 has 12 residues.

This clonotype was seen a handful of times. The chain combines TRBV20-1 with TRBJ2-1; 9 bases fit TRBD2. Germline V CDR1 and CDR2: DFQATT, SNEGSKA (reference sequence). The V and J ends lost 3 bases and 2 bases, in that order; junction bases with no gene match: 5. CDR3 length: 15 amino acids. CDR3 sequence (DNA): TGCAGTGCTAGCCCCGCTAGCGGGACCTACAATGAGCAGTTCTTC. Translating gives CSASPASGTYNEQFF.

The rearrangement links TRBV18 to TRBJ2-3, with TRBD2 matching over 12 bases. V dropped 3 bases and J dropped 0; count of bases not matched to a gene: 13. The CDR3 loop spans 20 amino acids. Per the germline V gene, CDR1 is KGHSH and CDR2 is LQKENI. CDR3 region: CASSPPRTSGISLSTDTQYF. The CDR3 DNA reads as TGTGCCAGCTCACCCCCCCGGACTAGCGGGATTTCGTTAAGCACAGATACGCAGTATTTT.

The CDR3: CASSEQDRGQETQYF. As DNA, the CDR3 is TGTGCCAGCAGTGAACAGGACAGGGGGCAAGAGACCCAGTACTTC. This chain uses TRBV2 with TRBJ2-5; TRBD1 aligns across 10 bases. CDR3 size: 15 residues. Germline CDR1 SNHLY, CDR2 FYNNEI. Trimming removed 2 bases from V and 2 bases from J; junction bases left unmatched: 2.

The sample holds a few counts of this clonotype. This sequence joins TRBV7-6 and TRBJ1-3; weak D call: TRBD1 (5 bases). The CDR3 extends over 16 amino acids. In germline, CDR1 is SGHVS, CDR2 FNYEAQ. The V and J ends lost 3 bases and 0 bases respectively, with 12 bases between them. CDR3 nucleotides: TGTGCCAGCAGCTTGAGGGACCCGGGCTCTGGAAACACCATATATTTT. Translating gives CASSLRDPGSGNTIYF.

The table lists this clonotype with a few counts. V gene TRBV28 combines with J gene TRBJ2-5; tentative D call: TRBD1 (5 bases). The germline CDR1 and CDR2 sequences are MDHEN and SYDVKM. The CDR3 has 13 amino acids. The germline V and J ends were trimmed by 2 bases and 3 bases, with 7 bases remaining between them. CDR3 sequence reads: CASSLGREETQYF. DNA for the CDR3: TGTGCCAGCAGTTTAGGCAGGGAAGAGACCCAGTACTTC.

The chain uses TRBV18 and TRBJ1-1; D is perhaps TRBD1 (6 bases). The V end lost 1 base, the J end lost 4 bases, and 13 bases lay between the germline ends. Germline V CDR1 and CDR2: KGHSH, LQKENI. The CDR3 loop spans 15 amino acids. CDR3 nucleotide sequence: TGTGCCAGCTCACCACTCTCAGGGGTGGGCACTGAAGCTTTCTTT. Its translation: CASSPLSGVGTEAFF.

The chain employs TRBV13 and TRBJ2-5; D remains ambiguous. The CDR3 has 13 residues. With 4 bases removed from V and 2 bases from J, the gap between germline ends came to 8 bases. The germline CDR1 and CDR2 sequences are PRHDT and FYEKMQ (reference sequence). This chain's CDR3 is CASSSRLQETQYF. Here the CDR3 DNA reads TGTGCCAGCAGCTCCCGACTGCAAGAGACCCAGTACTTC.

The chain combines TRBV11-2 with TRBJ1-3; D possibly corresponds to TRBD1 (5 bases). Per the germline V gene, CDR1 is SGHAT and CDR2 is FQNNGV. This CDR3 contains 14 residues. The V gene lost 5 bases and the J gene lost 0 bases, with 8 bases spanning the gap. CDR3 amino acids: CASSEGLSGNTIYF. The CDR3 DNA follows: TGTGCCAGCAGCGAGGGACTCTCTGGAAACACCATATATTTT.

This clonotype was detected ten times or more. The V and J genes are TRBV19 and TRBJ2-7, with no clear D. The CDR3 has 12 residues. CDR1 is LNHDA, CDR2 SQIVND, per germline (reference sequence). Deletions cut 4 bases from V and 2 bases from J, with 6 bases between. This chain's CDR3 is CASSSRTYEQYF. In DNA form, the CDR3 reads TGTGCCAGTAGTAGCCGGACCTACGAGCAGTACTTC.

This clonotype was seen at least ten times. This sequence joins TRBV7-9 and TRBJ1-2; D might be TRBD1 (5 bases). CDR3 length: 15 amino acids. Trimming removed 4 bases at V and 4 bases at J, with 16 bases between. CDR1 and CDR2 from the germline V gene are SEHNR and FQNEAQ (reference sequence). The CDR3 DNA sequence: TGTGCCAGCAGCTCTCTACAGGCTCGACCCTATGGCTACACCTTC. Encoded protein: CASSSLQARPYGYTF.

This clonotype was seen a handful of times. The chain joins TRBV28 to TRBJ1-5; a weak D match, TRBD1 (6 bases). The V gene lost 6 bases and the J gene lost 1 base, with 13 bases spanning the gap. CDR1 and CDR2 from the germline V gene are MDHEN and SYDVKM. There are 15 residues in the CDR3. CDR3 nucleotides: TGTGCCAGCAGACCTCCGAGGGGGAGCAATCAGCCCCAGCATTTT. As protein: CASRPPRGSNQPQHF.

J is TRBJ1-3 and V is TRBV7-9, with D maybe TRBD1 (6 bases). There are 17 residues in the CDR3. CDR1 is SEHNR and CDR2 is FQNEAQ in the germline V gene (reference sequence). Trimming shortened V by 0 bases and J by 0 bases, and 12 bases separated the two germline ends. Here the CDR3 reads CASSLAGRGHSGNTIYF. The CDR3 region has the DNA TGTGCCAGCAGCTTAGCGGGGCGGGGACACTCTGGAAACACCATATATTTT.

This clonotype occurred a few times. The chain has TRBV19 and TRBJ1-5, with D hard to call. Germline V gene data show CDR1 as LNHDA and CDR2 as SQIVND (reference sequence). Trimming removed 3 bases at V and 2 bases at J, with 8 bases between. The length of the CDR3 is 14 residues. The CDR3 DNA follows: TGTGCCAGTAGTATTGGGTATGGCAATCAGCCCCAGCATTTT. This encodes CASSIGYGNQPQHF. The full variable domain, completed using reference TRBV19 and TRBJ1-5, is DGGITQSPKYLFRKEGQNVTLSCEQNLNHDAMYWYRQDPGQGLRLIYYSQIVNDFQKGDIAEGYSVSREKKESFPLTVTSAQKNPTAFYLCASSIGYGNQPQHFGDGTRLSIL.

CDR3 nucleotides: TGCGCCAGCAGCCAAGCCCAGCTAGCGGCACCCCAGGGCTCTGCGTACAATGAGCAGTTCTTC. Its translation is CASSQAQLAAPQGSAYNEQFF. V usage is TRBV4-3 and J usage is TRBJ2-1, with 7 bases matching TRBD2. CDR3 length: 21 amino acids. The V and J ends lost 1 base and 4 bases, in that order; junction bases with no gene match: 22. Germline-derived CDR1 and CDR2 are LGHNA and YSLEER.

This clonotype came up a few times. This chain connects TRBV18 to TRBJ1-2; 9 nucleotides match TRBD1. Trimming at V came to 3 bases and at J to 3 bases, leaving 5 bases not matched to a gene. Germline values: CDR1 KGHSH, CDR2 LQKENI. This CDR3 spans 15 amino acids. The CDR3 sequence: CASSPRTGVDYGYTF. CDR3 DNA: TGTGCCAGCTCACCGAGGACAGGGGTCGACTATGGCTACACCTTC.

A few counts support this clonotype. The chain uses TRBV13 and TRBJ1-1; TRBD1 is a possible D gene (6 bases). Trimming took 6 bases from V and 5 from J, leaving 16 bases between them. The germline V gene has CDR1 PRHDT and CDR2 FYEKMQ (reference sequence). CDR3 size: 14 residues. DNA for the CDR3: TGTGCCAGCAGTTACCGGACAGAAGGGACTGAAGCTTTCTTT. Translation: CASSYRTEGTEAFF.

This chain joins TRBV6-2 or TRBV6-3 and TRBJ2-7; D may be TRBD1 or TRBD2 (5 bases each). The CDR3 sequence is 16 residues long. CDR1 is MNHEY and CDR2 is SVGEGT in the germline V gene. The V gene lost 1 base and the J gene lost 5 bases, with 18 bases spanning the gap. The CDR3 DNA reads TGTGCCAGCAGTTACTTAACCGGGACCCCGGTCCACGAGCAGTACTTC. Its protein product is CASSYLTGTPVHEQYF.

The chain has TRBV7-2 and TRBJ2-1, with 14 bases lining up with TRBD2. Germline V CDR1 and CDR2: SGHTA, FQGNSA. The V segment lost 5 bases and the J segment 0 bases; nucleotides outside the gene matches: 0. The CDR3 has 16 residues. This CDR3 is CASSGTSGGSYNEQFF. The CDR3 nucleotides read TGTGCCAGCAGCGGGACTAGCGGGGGCTCCTACAATGAGCAGTTCTTC.

CDR3 amino acids: CASSRTRNTGELFF. Written as DNA, the CDR3 is TGTGCCAGCAGCCGGACAAGGAACACCGGGGAGCTGTTTTTT. This rearrangement joins TRBV12-3 or TRBV12-4 to TRBJ2-2; TRBD1 is a possible D gene (5 bases). Trimming removed 6 bases at V and 1 base at J, with 9 bases between. The CDR3 loop spans 14 amino acids.

The V gene is TRBV7-6, the J gene TRBJ1-6, with 8 nucleotides matching TRBD1. The CDR3 is made up of 18 amino acids. In germline, CDR1 is SGHVS, CDR2 FNYEAQ. The trim removed 2 bases at V and 7 bases at J, leaving 13 bases unmatched. DNA of the CDR3: TGTGCCAGCAGCTTAACTGTAGCCGGGACAGGACGGAATTCACCCCTCCACTTT. Encoded protein: CASSLTVAGTGRNSPLHF.

The CDR3 sequence: CASRPAGVDEQYF. CDR3 nucleotide sequence: TGCGCCAGCAGACCCGCAGGGGTAGACGAGCAGTACTTC. The chain uses TRBV5-1 and TRBJ2-7; tentative D call: TRBD1 (6 bases). Germline assignment: CDR1 SGHRS and CDR2 YFSETQ. The CDR3 is 13 residues long. V was clipped by 5 bases and J by 5 bases, with 14 bases between them.

This chain connects TRBV6-6 to TRBJ2-2, with no clear D. V was shortened by 7 bases and J by 5 bases, with 5 bases between the two germline ends. CDR1 is MNHNY and CDR2 is SVGAGI in the germline V gene (reference sequence). This CDR3 is 11 amino acids long. CDR3 sequence reads: CASKRTGELFF. The CDR3 DNA follows: TGTGCCAGCAAGAGGACCGGGGAGCTGTTTTTT.

In its sample, this clonotype was seen once. The chain has TRBV7-2 and TRBJ2-7, with D unclear. There are 13 residues in the CDR3. Deletions cut 6 bases from V and 5 bases from J, with 14 bases between. Germline values: CDR1 SGHTA, CDR2 FQGNSA. Here the CDR3 DNA reads TGTGCCAGCAGGAGTACCATTACCCACGAGCAGTACTTC. Translated: CASRSTITHEQYF.